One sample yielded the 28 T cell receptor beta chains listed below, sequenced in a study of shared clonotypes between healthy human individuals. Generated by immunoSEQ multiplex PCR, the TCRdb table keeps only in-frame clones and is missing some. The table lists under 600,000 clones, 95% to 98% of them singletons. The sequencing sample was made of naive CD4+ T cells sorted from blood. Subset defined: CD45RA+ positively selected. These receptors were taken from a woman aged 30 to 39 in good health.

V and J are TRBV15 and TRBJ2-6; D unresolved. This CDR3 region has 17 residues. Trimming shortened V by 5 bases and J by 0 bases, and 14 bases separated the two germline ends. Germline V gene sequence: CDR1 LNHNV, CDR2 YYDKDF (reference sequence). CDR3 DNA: TGTGCCACCAGCCCCGGGCAGCTCCTCTCTGGGGCCAACGTCCTGACTTTC. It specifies CATSPGQLLSGANVLTF.

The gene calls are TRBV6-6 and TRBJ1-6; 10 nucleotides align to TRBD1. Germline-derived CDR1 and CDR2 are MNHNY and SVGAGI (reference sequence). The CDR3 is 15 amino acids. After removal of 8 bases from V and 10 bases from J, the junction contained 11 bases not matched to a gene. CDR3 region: CASGGAGTGDSPLHF. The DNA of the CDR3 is TGTGCCAGCGGGGGGGCTGGGACAGGGGACTCACCCCTCCACTTT.

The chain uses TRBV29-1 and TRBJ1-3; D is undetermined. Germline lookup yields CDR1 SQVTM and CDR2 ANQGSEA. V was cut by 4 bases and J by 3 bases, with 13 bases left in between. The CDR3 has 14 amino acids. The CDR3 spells CSVVDGPSGNTIYF. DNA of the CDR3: TGCAGCGTTGTTGACGGACCCAGTGGAAACACCATATATTTT.

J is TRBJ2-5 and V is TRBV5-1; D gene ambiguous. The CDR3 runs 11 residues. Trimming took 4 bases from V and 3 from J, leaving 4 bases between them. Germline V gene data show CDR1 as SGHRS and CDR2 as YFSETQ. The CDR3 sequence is CASSTEETQYF. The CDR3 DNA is TGCGCCAGCAGCACCGAAGAGACCCAGTACTTC.

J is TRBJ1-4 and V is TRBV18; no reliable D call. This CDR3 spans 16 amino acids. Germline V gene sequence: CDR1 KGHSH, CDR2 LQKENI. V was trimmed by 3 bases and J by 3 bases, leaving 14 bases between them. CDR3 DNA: TGTGCCAGCTCACCGGGTAAAGGAGTGGCTAATGAAAAACTGTTTTTT. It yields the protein CASSPGKGVANEKLFF.

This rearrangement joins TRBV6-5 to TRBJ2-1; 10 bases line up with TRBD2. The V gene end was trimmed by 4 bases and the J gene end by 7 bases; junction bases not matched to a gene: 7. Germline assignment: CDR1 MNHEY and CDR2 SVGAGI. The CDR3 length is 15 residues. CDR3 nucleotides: TGTGCCAGCAGTTTAATAGCGGGAGGTGGTAATGAGCAGTTCTTC. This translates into CASSLIAGGGNEQFF.

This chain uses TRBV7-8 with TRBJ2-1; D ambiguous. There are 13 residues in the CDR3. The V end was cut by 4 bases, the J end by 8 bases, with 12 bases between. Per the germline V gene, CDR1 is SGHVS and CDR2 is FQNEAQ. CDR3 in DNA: TGTGCCAGCAGCTCCGAGGTTCATCATGAGCAGTTCTTC. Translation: CASSSEVHHEQFF.

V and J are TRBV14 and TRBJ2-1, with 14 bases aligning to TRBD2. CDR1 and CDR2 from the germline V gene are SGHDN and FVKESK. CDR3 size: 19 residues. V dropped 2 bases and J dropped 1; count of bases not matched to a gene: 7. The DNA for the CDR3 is TGTGCCAGCAGCCAACGGGGACTAGCGGGAGACATTTCCTACAATGAGCAGTTCTTC. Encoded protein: CASSQRGLAGDISYNEQFF. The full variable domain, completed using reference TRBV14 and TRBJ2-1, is EAGVTQFPSHSVIEKGQTVTLRCDPISGHDNLYWYRRVMGKEIKFLLHFVKESKQDESGMPNNRFLAERTGGTYSTLKVQPAELEDSGVYFCASSQRGLAGDISYNEQFFGPGTRLTVL.

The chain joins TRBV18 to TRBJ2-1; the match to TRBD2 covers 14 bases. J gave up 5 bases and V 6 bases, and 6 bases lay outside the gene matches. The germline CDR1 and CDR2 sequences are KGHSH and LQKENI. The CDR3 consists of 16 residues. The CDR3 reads CASSRTGLAGDNEQFF. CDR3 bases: TGTGCCAGCTCTCGGACGGGACTAGCGGGGGACAATGAGCAGTTCTTC.

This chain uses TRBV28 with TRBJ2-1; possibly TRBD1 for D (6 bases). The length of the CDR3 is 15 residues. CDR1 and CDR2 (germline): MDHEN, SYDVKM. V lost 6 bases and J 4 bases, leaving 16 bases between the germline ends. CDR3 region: CASRGSGTNYNEQFF. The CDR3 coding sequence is TGTGCCAGCAGGGGCTCCGGGACAAATTACAATGAGCAGTTCTTC.

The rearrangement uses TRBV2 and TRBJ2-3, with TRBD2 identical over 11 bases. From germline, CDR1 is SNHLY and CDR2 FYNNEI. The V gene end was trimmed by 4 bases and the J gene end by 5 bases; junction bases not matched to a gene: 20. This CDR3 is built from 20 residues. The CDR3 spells CASSGQNRVDSGRAIDTQYF. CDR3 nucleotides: TGTGCCAGCAGTGGTCAGAACAGGGTGGATAGCGGGAGGGCCATAGATACGCAGTATTTT.

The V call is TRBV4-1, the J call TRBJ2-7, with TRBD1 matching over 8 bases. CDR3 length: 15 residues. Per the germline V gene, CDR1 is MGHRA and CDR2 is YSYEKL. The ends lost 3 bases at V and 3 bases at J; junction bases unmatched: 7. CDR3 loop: CASSQIGTGNYEQYF. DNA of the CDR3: TGCGCCAGCAGCCAGATAGGGACAGGAAACTACGAGCAGTACTTC.

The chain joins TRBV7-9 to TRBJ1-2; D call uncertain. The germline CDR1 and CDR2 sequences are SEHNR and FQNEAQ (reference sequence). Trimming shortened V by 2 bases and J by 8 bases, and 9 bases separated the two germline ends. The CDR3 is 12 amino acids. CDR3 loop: CASSLIGSGYTF. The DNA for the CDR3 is TGTGCCAGCAGCTTAATAGGGTCCGGCTACACCTTC.

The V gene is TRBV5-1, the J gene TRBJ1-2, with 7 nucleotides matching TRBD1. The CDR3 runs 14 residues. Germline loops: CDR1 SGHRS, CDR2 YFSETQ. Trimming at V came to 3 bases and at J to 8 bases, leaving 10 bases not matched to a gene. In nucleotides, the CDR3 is TGCGCCAGCAGCTGGGGGACAGCTGAGGAAGGCTACACCTTC. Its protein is CASSWGTAEEGYTF.

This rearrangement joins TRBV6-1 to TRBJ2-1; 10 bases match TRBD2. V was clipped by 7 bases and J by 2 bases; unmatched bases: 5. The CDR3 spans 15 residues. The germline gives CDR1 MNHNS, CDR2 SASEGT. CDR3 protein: CASTELAGPYNEQFF. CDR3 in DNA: TGTGCCAGCACCGAACTAGCGGGACCCTACAATGAGCAGTTCTTC.

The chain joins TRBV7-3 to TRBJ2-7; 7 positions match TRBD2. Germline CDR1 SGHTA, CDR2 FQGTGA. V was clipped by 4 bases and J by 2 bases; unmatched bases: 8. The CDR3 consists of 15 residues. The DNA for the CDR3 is TGTGCCAGCAGCTCCGGAGCGGGATCAACCTACGAGCAGTACTTC. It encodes CASSSGAGSTYEQYF.

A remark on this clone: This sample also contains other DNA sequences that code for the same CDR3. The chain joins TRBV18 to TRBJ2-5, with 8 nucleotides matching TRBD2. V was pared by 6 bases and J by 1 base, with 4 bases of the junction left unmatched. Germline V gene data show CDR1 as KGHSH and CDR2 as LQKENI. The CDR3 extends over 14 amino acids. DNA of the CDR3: TGTGCCAGCTCGCTGGCGGGGGGCCAAGAGACCCAGTACTTC. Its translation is CASSLAGGQETQYF.

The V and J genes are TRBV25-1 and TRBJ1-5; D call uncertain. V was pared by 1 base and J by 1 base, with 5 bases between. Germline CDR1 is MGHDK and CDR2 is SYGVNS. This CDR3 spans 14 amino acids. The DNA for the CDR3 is TGTGCCAGCAGTGAATGGGAGAGCAATCAGCCCCAGCATTTT. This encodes CASSEWESNQPQHF.

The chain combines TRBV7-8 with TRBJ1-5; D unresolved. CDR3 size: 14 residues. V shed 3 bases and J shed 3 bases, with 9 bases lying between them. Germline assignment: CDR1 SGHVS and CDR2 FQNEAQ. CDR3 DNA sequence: TGTGCCAGCAGCTTTCCGGGTTCCAATCAGCCCCAGCATTTT. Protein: CASSFPGSNQPQHF.

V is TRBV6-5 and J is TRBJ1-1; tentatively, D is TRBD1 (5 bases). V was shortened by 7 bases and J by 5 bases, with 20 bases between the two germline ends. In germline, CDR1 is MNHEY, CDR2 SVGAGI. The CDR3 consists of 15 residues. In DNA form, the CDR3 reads TGTGCCAGCACCGTACTCGAGAGGGGAAGGACTGAAGCTTTCTTT. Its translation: CASTVLERGRTEAFF.

CDR3 bases: TGTGCCAGCAGCGTTGACGGGAACACTGAAGCTTTCTTT. Translated: CASSVDGNTEAFF. The V and J genes are TRBV9 and TRBJ1-1; D gene ambiguous. The CDR3 covers 13 residues. Trimming pared 2 bases from V and 1 base from J, leaving 6 bases between. Germline lookup yields CDR1 SGDLS and CDR2 YYNGEE.

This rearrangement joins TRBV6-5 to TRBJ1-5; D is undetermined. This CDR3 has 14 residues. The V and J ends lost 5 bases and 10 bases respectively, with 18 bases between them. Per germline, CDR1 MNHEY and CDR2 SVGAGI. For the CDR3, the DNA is TGTGCCAGCAGTGAGGACCGCCAGGTGTACCCCCAGCATTTT. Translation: CASSEDRQVYPQHF.

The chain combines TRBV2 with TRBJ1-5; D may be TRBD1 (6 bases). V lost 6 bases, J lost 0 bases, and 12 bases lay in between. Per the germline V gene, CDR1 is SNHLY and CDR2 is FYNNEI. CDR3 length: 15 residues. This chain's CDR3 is CASRADRYSNQPQHF. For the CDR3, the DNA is TGTGCCAGCAGAGCCGACAGGTATAGCAATCAGCCCCAGCATTTT.

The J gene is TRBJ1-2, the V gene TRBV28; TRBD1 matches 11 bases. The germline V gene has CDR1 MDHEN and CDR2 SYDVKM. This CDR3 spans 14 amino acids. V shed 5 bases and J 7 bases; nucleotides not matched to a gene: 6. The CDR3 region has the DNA TGTGCCAGCAGTCCGGGACAGGGGGACACTGGCTACACCTTC. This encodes CASSPGQGDTGYTF.

The CDR3 is CASSVEGTAQETQYF. CDR3 nucleotide sequence: TGCGCCAGCAGCGTGGAAGGGACAGCCCAAGAGACCCAGTACTTC. This chain joins TRBV5-1 and TRBJ2-5; 7 bases agree with TRBD1. Germline trimming cut 4 bases from V and 1 base from J; bases unmatched to any gene: 7. This CDR3 has 15 amino acids. Germline values: CDR1 SGHRS, CDR2 YFSETQ.

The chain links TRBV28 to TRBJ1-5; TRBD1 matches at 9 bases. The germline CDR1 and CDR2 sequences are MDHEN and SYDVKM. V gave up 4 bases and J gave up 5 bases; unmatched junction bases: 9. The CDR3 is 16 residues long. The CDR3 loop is CASSSPGQGLDQPQHF. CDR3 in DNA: TGTGCCAGCAGTTCCCCGGGACAGGGACTTGATCAGCCCCAGCATTTT.

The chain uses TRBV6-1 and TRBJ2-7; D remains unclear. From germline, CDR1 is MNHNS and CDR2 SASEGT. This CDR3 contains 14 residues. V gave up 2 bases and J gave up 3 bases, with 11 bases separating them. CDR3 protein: CASSEPYKFYEQYF. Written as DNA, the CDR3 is TGTGCCAGCAGTGAACCATACAAGTTCTACGAGCAGTACTTC.

CDR3 sequence (DNA): TGTGCCAGCAGCCGGCAGGGGGGCACTGAAGCTTTCTTT. This codes for CASSRQGGTEAFF. The J gene is TRBJ1-1, the V gene TRBV7-9; 7 nucleotides match TRBD1. The germline V gene has CDR1 SEHNR and CDR2 FQNEAQ (reference sequence). CDR3 size: 13 residues. J gave up 4 bases and V 5 bases, and 4 bases lay outside the gene matches. The variable domain in full, completed from reference TRBV7-9 and TRBJ1-1, reads DTGVSQNPRHKITKRGQNVTFRCDPISEHNRLYWYRQTLGQGPEFLTYFQNEAQLEKSRLLSDRFSAERPKGSFSTLEIQRTEQGDSAMYLCASSRQGGTEAFFGQGTRLTVV.